The 2 T cell receptor beta chains in this list originate from one sample, sequenced in a study of T-cell memory formation after mild COVID-19. Each CDR3 protein is one row after TCRdb ran MiXCR on the 5' RACE reads. The sample records hundreds of thousands of distinct CDR3 sequences, about 20% being singletons. What was sequenced was PBMCs or a T cell subset sorted from them (not recorded which). The receptors come from an adult woman who had mild COVID-19 (a few samples of this study predate the infection). Cell type and time point are not known.

In this sample, this clonotype turned up a few times. The CDR3 loop reads CASSLELRAGSTDTQYF. For the CDR3, the DNA is TGCGCCAGCAGCTTGGAGCTGCGAGCGGGAAGCACAGATACGCAGTATTTT. The chain links TRBV5-1 to TRBJ2-3; 7 bases align to TRBD2. The CDR3 extends over 17 amino acids. The V gene end was trimmed by 0 bases and the J gene end by 0 bases; junction bases not matched to a gene: 7. From germline, CDR1 is SGHRS and CDR2 YFSETQ.

The rearrangement joins TRBV5-1 to TRBJ1-2, with D perhaps matching TRBD1 (6 bases). V lost 0 bases, J lost 8 bases, and 14 bases lay in between. Germline V gene sequence: CDR1 SGHRS, CDR2 YFSETQ. This CDR3 is 14 amino acids long. The CDR3 protein is CASSLEPSGEGYTF. CDR3 DNA: TGCGCCAGCAGCTTGGAACCGTCAGGGGAAGGCTACACCTTC.